This T cell receptor beta chain is from a study of CD8+CD57+ T cells in acquired aplastic anemia. General observations from the study: Over 25 shared CD8+ CDR3s appeared highly expressed within patients' immunodominant clones.

From germline, CDR1 is ENHRY and CDR2 SYGVKD. There are 15 residues in the CDR3. V was shortened by 4 bases and J by 2 bases, with 12 bases between the two germline ends. Template material for TCR beta VDJ and CDR3 profiling consisted of genomic DNA. One entry per CDR3 protein results from TCRdb running MiXCR on the reads. The sample lists under 250,000 distinct CDR3 sequences, roughly two thirds seen once, with about 60% in the top ten. Before being chosen for sequencing, patients had shown CD8+CD57+ cell expansion by flow cytometry. Patients, without exception, had severe acquired aplastic anemia. For this clonotype: Its target is unknown.

Sequencing input: sorted CD4+, CD8+, or CD8+CD57+ T cells (not recorded which) from PBMCs. The chain employs TRBV10-3 and TRBJ2-1, with D tentatively TRBD1 or TRBD2 (5 bases each). The clonotype originates from a human donor with aplastic anemia. Written as DNA, the CDR3 is TGTGCCATCAGTGCCCGGGACGGAACCTACAATGAGCAGTTCTTC. This codes for CAISARDGTYNEQFF.